The 12 T cell receptor beta chains given below trace back to one sample, sequenced in a study of TIL therapy for anti-PD-1-resistant metastatic lung cancer. The immunoSEQ assay was v3. Method: immunoSEQ multiplex PCR; TCRdb's copy keeps in-frame clones and lacks some. Among approximately 15,000 clones listed, 86% were seen once. Time point of the sample: pre-treatment sample, taken before nivolumab and TIL therapy. The sequencing here drew on blood, taken at baseline. The receptors shown here come from a person aged 30 to 80 with non-small cell lung cancer.

The chain has TRBV6-5 and TRBJ1-1; no clear D. Germline V gene lookup returns CDR1 MNHEY and CDR2 SVGAGI. This CDR3 contains 14 residues. The V gene lost 10 bases and the J gene lost 0 bases, with 15 bases spanning the gap. CDR3 bases: TGTGCCACCAAACGGGAGAGGATGAACACTGAAGCTTTCTTT. The encoded protein is CATKRERMNTEAFF.

This clone was seen a handful of times. The chain has TRBV7-9 and TRBJ2-7; no clear D gene. From germline, CDR1 is SEHNR and CDR2 FQNEAQ (reference sequence). The CDR3 consists of 15 residues. Trimming stripped 4 bases from V and 8 bases from J, with 21 bases between. The DNA for the CDR3 is TGTGCCAGCAGCTCCGGCGCCGGACCTCCTTTGCAGCAGTACTTC. It encodes CASSSGAGPPLQQYF.

The CDR3 coding sequence is TGTGCCAGCAGCCCTTTAGCGGCAGGGGCCCAGTACTTC. It translates to CASSPLAAGAQYF. This sequence joins TRBV7-2 and TRBJ2-5, with D possibly being TRBD1 or TRBD2 (6 bases each). The CDR3 extends over 13 amino acids. V lost 5 bases and J 9 bases, leaving 16 bases between the germline ends. Germline-derived CDR1 and CDR2 are SGHTA and FQGNSA. The full variable domain, completed using reference TRBV7-2 and TRBJ2-5, is GAGVSQSPSNKVTEKGKDVELRCDPISGHTALYWYRQSLGQGLEFLIYFQGNSAPDKSGLPSDRFSAERTGGSVSTLTIQRTQQEDSAVYLCASSPLAAGAQYFGPGTRLLVL.

V gene TRBV10-3 combines with J gene TRBJ2-3, with 7 bases that match TRBD1. The CDR3 contains 15 residues. Trimming at V came to 6 bases and at J to 0 bases, leaving 6 bases not matched to a gene. The germline gives CDR1 ENHRY, CDR2 SYGVKD. The CDR3 sequence: CAISFDRVSTDTQYF. CDR3 in DNA: TGTGCCATCAGCTTCGACAGGGTTAGCACAGATACGCAGTATTTT.

The chain employs TRBV2 and TRBJ2-7; the D is unclear. CDR3 length: 14 residues. Trimming stripped 0 bases from V and 2 bases from J, with 8 bases between. CDR1 and CDR2 from the germline V gene are SNHLY and FYNNEI. The CDR3 nucleotides read TGTGCCAGCAGTGAAGCGGCGGCTACCTACGAGCAGTACGTC. Translation: CASSEAAATYEQYV.

The rearrangement links TRBV5-1 to TRBJ1-2; D is uncertain. With 4 bases removed from V and 7 bases from J, the gap between germline ends came to 11 bases. CDR1 and CDR2 from the germline V gene are SGHRS and YFSETQ. The CDR3 has 12 residues. CDR3 sequence reads: CASSQTAGGYTF. The DNA of the CDR3 is TGCGCCAGCAGCCAGACGGCGGGTGGCTACACCTTC.

The chain carries TRBV6-5 and TRBJ2-1; 10 bases map to TRBD2. The length of the CDR3 is 16 residues. Unmatched junction bases numbered 9, after V lost 4 bases and J lost 6 bases. Germline assignment: CDR1 MNHEY and CDR2 SVGAGI. CDR3 nucleotide sequence: TGTGCCAGCAGTTCCCAGCGGGGGGGCCTCTTCAATGAGCAGTTCTTC. Protein product: CASSSQRGGLFNEQFF.

The V gene is TRBV5-1, the J gene TRBJ2-5; 12 bases align to TRBD2. Germline V CDR1 and CDR2: SGHRS, YFSETQ. The CDR3 totals 14 residues. V lost 4 bases and J lost 5; bases outside the gene matches: 3. In DNA form, the CDR3 reads TGCGCCAGCAGCGGACTAGCGGGGCGGGAGACCCAGTACTTC. The encoded protein is CASSGLAGRETQYF.

With respect to this clone: An end of the junction differs from the germline gene, which may be a read error. The chain is built from TRBV29-1 and TRBJ1-1, with D unclear. Germline loops: CDR1 SQVTM, CDR2 ANQGSEA. The CDR3 contains 8 residues. This CDR3 is CSVDVGTF. The CDR3 coding sequence is TGCAGCGTTGATGTCGGAACCTTT.

The chain uses TRBV11-3 and TRBJ2-5; 9 nucleotides agree with TRBD1. CDR1 is SGHNT, CDR2 YENEEA, per germline. The V gene end was trimmed by 1 base and the J gene end by 2 bases; junction bases not matched to a gene: 8. This CDR3 has 17 amino acids. The CDR3 is CASSLGSGTGSQETQYF. CDR3 bases: TGTGCCAGCAGCTTAGGCTCCGGGACAGGGTCACAAGAGACCCAGTACTTC.

This chain joins TRBV27 and TRBJ1-2, with D perhaps TRBD1 (5 bases). The CDR3 consists of 15 residues. V was cut by 2 bases and J by 4 bases, with 14 bases left in between. The V gene's germline CDR1 is MNHEY and CDR2 SMNVEV (reference sequence). The CDR3 spells CASSLKGERGYGYTF. As DNA, the CDR3 is TGTGCCAGCAGTTTAAAAGGGGAGCGGGGCTATGGCTACACCTTC.

The V gene is TRBV4-2, the J gene TRBJ2-6; D unclear. The CDR3 runs 15 residues. The germline gives CDR1 LGHNA, CDR2 YNFKEQ. Trimming removed 1 base from V and 4 bases from J, with 8 bases in between. The CDR3 protein is CASSQGSGGANVLTF. The CDR3 DNA is TGTGCCAGCAGCCAAGGATCTGGCGGGGCCAACGTCCTGACTTTC.